These 25 T cell receptor beta chains share one sample of origin, sequenced in a study of shared clonotypes between healthy human individuals. Produced via immunoSEQ multiplex PCR; TCRdb's table is partial and in-frame only. Of approximately 740,000 clones in the sample, approximately 74% were seen once. Sequencing used memory CD4+ T cells sorted from blood. Sample subset: CD45RA-negative fraction. The receptors come from a woman in her twenties or thirties in good health.

This clone was picked up one time. V gene TRBV10-3 combines with J gene TRBJ2-7; tentatively, D is TRBD1 (5 bases). The V and J ends lost 6 bases and 4 bases respectively, with 7 bases between them. The CDR3 sequence is 11 residues long. Germline V gene sequence: CDR1 ENHRY, CDR2 SYGVKD. The chain's CDR3 is CAIRQEYEQYF. CDR3 sequence (DNA): TGTGCCATCAGACAGGAGTACGAGCAGTACTTC.

This rearrangement joins TRBV27 to TRBJ2-7, with D tentatively TRBD1 (6 bases). The germline CDR1 and CDR2 sequences are MNHEY and SMNVEV (reference sequence). The germline V and J ends were trimmed by 1 base and 4 bases, with 8 bases remaining between them. This CDR3 contains 13 residues. The CDR3 DNA sequence: TGTGCCAGCAGTTTATACAGGGATTACGAGCAGTACTTC. Protein product: CASSLYRDYEQYF.

Worth noting for this clone: A read error likely explains this, since a far larger clone differs by one base. This same CDR3 is encoded by further DNA sequences in the sample. The J gene is TRBJ2-1, the V gene TRBV5-1; D is unresolved. The CDR3 runs to 15 residues. Germline V lookup: CDR1 SGHRS, CDR2 YFSETQ. V was pared by 0 bases and J by 0 bases, with 7 bases between. The CDR3 nucleotides read TGCGCCAGCAGCTTGGACTCGACCTCCTACAATGAGCAGTTCTTC. Amino acid sequence: CASSLDSTSYNEQFF.

The chain has TRBV6-5 and TRBJ1-2; D ambiguous. Trimming left V 0 bases short and J 2 bases short, with 13 bases between. CDR3 length: 16 residues. Germline V lookup: CDR1 MNHEY, CDR2 SVGAGI. The CDR3 here is CASSYSSRHFNYGYTF. For the CDR3, the DNA is TGTGCCAGCAGTTACTCGTCCCGGCACTTCAACTATGGCTACACCTTC.

This rearrangement joins TRBV28 to TRBJ1-5; TRBD1 is a possible D gene (5 bases). V was clipped by 6 bases and J by 6 bases, with 15 bases between them. Germline V gene sequence: CDR1 MDHEN, CDR2 SYDVKM. The CDR3 is 14 residues long. This CDR3 reads CASRGRNSVQPQHF. The CDR3 DNA reads TGTGCCAGCAGGGGACGGAATTCGGTTCAGCCCCAGCATTTT.

This clone was recorded only once. The chain has TRBV2 and TRBJ2-5; D may match TRBD1 or TRBD2 (6 bases each). Trimming pared 6 bases from V and 0 bases from J, leaving 17 bases between. The V gene's germline CDR1 is SNHLY and CDR2 FYNNEI. This CDR3 has 16 residues. The CDR3 bases are TGTGCCAGCAGAAACCCCGGGGGCGGGAACCAAGAGACCCAGTACTTC. Its translation: CASRNPGGGNQETQYF.

The gene calls are TRBV5-1 and TRBJ1-1; D might be TRBD1 (6 bases). Germline V gene sequence: CDR1 SGHRS, CDR2 YFSETQ. Trimming left V 1 base short and J 2 bases short, with 15 bases between. This CDR3 has 16 amino acids. The CDR3 DNA reads as TGCGCCAGCAGCTTGTCTTTGGCAGGGGTAAACACTGAAGCTTTCTTT. This sequence encodes CASSLSLAGVNTEAFF.

This clone came up once. The chain carries TRBV18 and TRBJ2-3, with D perhaps TRBD2 (5 bases). CDR1 is KGHSH, CDR2 LQKENI, per germline. Trimming shortened V by 0 bases and J by 6 bases, and 13 bases separated the two germline ends. The length of the CDR3 is 15 residues. The CDR3 region is CASSPPAGRGDTQYF. The CDR3 region has the DNA TGTGCCAGCTCACCACCGGCAGGCCGAGGGGATACGCAGTATTTT. Filled out from reference TRBV18 and TRBJ2-3, the complete variable domain reads NAGVMQNPRHLVRRRGQEARLRCSPMKGHSHVYWYRQLPEEGLKFMVYLQKENIIDESGMPKERFSAEFPKEGPSILRIQQVVRGDSAAYFCASSPPAGRGDTQYFGPGTRLTVL.

In its sample, this clone was seen a few times. The chain joins TRBV11-2 to TRBJ2-5, with D perhaps matching TRBD1 (8 bases). V was clipped by 1 base and J by 7 bases, with 16 bases between them. The V gene's germline CDR1 is SGHAT and CDR2 FQNNGV. The CDR3 is 15 amino acids. Written as DNA, the CDR3 is TGTGCCAGCAGCTTAGGTGGACAGGGAGGGGGGACCCAGTACTTC. Its protein product is CASSLGGQGGGTQYF.

The V gene is TRBV7-6, the J gene TRBJ2-1, with 14 bases fitting TRBD2. In germline, CDR1 is SGHVS, CDR2 FNYEAQ. Trimming at V came to 5 bases and at J to 8 bases, leaving 11 bases not matched to a gene. This CDR3 region has 17 residues. CDR3: CASSPQTGLAGGHEQFF. CDR3 nucleotide sequence: TGTGCCAGCAGCCCACAAACCGGACTAGCGGGAGGTCATGAGCAGTTCTTC.

Concerning this clone itself: Other DNA sequences in the sample encode the same CDR3. The chain joins TRBV2 to TRBJ2-3; the match to TRBD2 covers 7 bases. The CDR3 is made up of 15 amino acids. CDR1 is SNHLY, CDR2 FYNNEI, per germline. Trimming cost V 5 bases and J 1 base; bases outside gene matches: 6. CDR3 bases: TGTGCCAGCAGTCTCCTAGCGGCCCGCACAGATACGCAGTATTTT. Residues: CASSLLAARTDTQYF. The full variable domain, completed using reference TRBV2 and TRBJ2-3, is EPEVTQTPSHQVTQMGQEVILRCVPISNHLYFYWYRQILGQKVEFLVSFYNNEISEKSEIFDDQFSVERPDGSNFTLKIRSTKLEDSAMYFCASSLLAARTDTQYFGPGTRLTVL.

The chain recombines TRBV28 with TRBJ1-2, with 7 bases lining up with TRBD1. V lost 6 bases to trimming and J lost 1 base; unmatched junction nucleotides: 2. CDR1 and CDR2 (germline): MDHEN, SYDVKM. The CDR3 loop spans 13 amino acids. CDR3 loop: CASRGTVNYGYTF. CDR3 DNA sequence: TGTGCCAGCAGGGGGACAGTTAACTATGGCTACACCTTC.

This clone was picked up one time. This chain uses TRBV27 with TRBJ1-3, with a weak D call TRBD1 (5 bases). Trimming shortened V by 5 bases and J by 1 base, and 12 bases separated the two germline ends. This CDR3 has 15 amino acids. Germline V gene sequence: CDR1 MNHEY, CDR2 SMNVEV (reference sequence). The CDR3: CASSPGGVSGNTIYF. The CDR3 DNA sequence: TGTGCCAGCAGTCCCGGGGGGGTTTCTGGAAACACCATATATTTT.

This clone was recorded only once. The rearrangement uses TRBV7-6 and TRBJ2-3; TRBD2 matches 8 bases. This CDR3 is 17 amino acids long. V lost 2 bases to trimming and J lost 3 bases; unmatched junction nucleotides: 10. Germline loops: CDR1 SGHVS, CDR2 FNYEAQ. The CDR3 loop reads CASSLPRLAKLTDTQYF. In DNA form, the CDR3 reads TGTGCCAGCAGCTTACCACGACTAGCGAAGCTGACAGATACGCAGTATTTT.

In this sample, this clone turned up a few times. The junction does not match germline at one end; this may be a read error. The rearrangement uses TRBV7-9 and TRBJ2-3, with 9 bases lining up with TRBD2. The CDR3 length is 15 residues. Germline lookup yields CDR1 SEHNR and CDR2 FQNEAQ (reference sequence). The CDR3: CASSLAGQSGDTQYF. The DNA of the CDR3 is TGTGCCAGCAGCCTAGCGGGACAGAGCGGAGATACGCAGTATTTT.

The chain recombines TRBV28 with TRBJ1-6, with D unresolved. Deletions cut 5 bases from V and 7 bases from J, with 9 bases between. From germline, CDR1 is MDHEN and CDR2 SYDVKM. The CDR3 extends over 13 amino acids. The CDR3 is CASSRTGNSPLHF. The CDR3 nucleotides are TGTGCCAGCAGTAGGACGGGGAATTCACCCCTCCACTTT.

In DNA, the CDR3 is TGTGCCAGCAGTTCCACGGGACAGGGGATTTCTGGAAACACCATATATTTT. Its protein is CASSSTGQGISGNTIYF. The rearrangement links TRBV28 to TRBJ1-3, with TRBD1 identical over 10 bases. Unmatched junction bases numbered 7, after V lost 4 bases and J lost 1 base. The CDR3 is made up of 17 amino acids. Germline V lookup: CDR1 MDHEN, CDR2 SYDVKM.

The V and J genes are TRBV7-8 and TRBJ2-7; TRBD2 aligns across 12 bases. Germline V gives CDR1 SGHVS, CDR2 FQNEAQ. V was pared by 4 bases and J by 0 bases, with 1 base of the junction left unmatched. The length of the CDR3 is 15 residues. The CDR3 DNA reads as TGTGCCAGCAGCTGGACTAGCGGGACCTCCTACGAGCAGTACTTC. Its translation is CASSWTSGTSYEQYF.

This clone turned up a few times. V usage is TRBV5-1 and J usage is TRBJ1-1, with 10 positions matching TRBD1. CDR3 length: 16 residues. After removal of 3 bases from V and 0 bases from J, the junction contained 5 bases not matched to a gene. The germline V gene encodes CDR1 SGHRS and CDR2 YFSETQ. The CDR3 DNA is TGCGCCAGCAGCTCCGGGGACAGGGGAATGAACACTGAAGCTTTCTTT. It specifies CASSSGDRGMNTEAFF.

There are many counts of this clone. V and J are TRBV29-1 and TRBJ1-1; D might be TRBD1 (5 bases). The germline V gene has CDR1 SQVTM and CDR2 ANQGSEA. CDR3 length: 13 residues. Trimming pared 8 bases from V and 4 bases from J, leaving 17 bases between. DNA for the CDR3: TGCAGCTCCGAAGGGGAACTTGCCACTGAAGCTTTCTTT. Its protein product is CSSEGELATEAFF.

V usage is TRBV2 and J usage is TRBJ2-1; D uncertain. CDR1 is SNHLY, CDR2 FYNNEI, per germline. Between the trimmed V and J ends, which lost 5 bases and 6 bases, there was a span of 8 bases. CDR3 length: 12 amino acids. CDR3 in amino acids: CASSRRSNEQFF. For the CDR3, the DNA is TGTGCCAGCAGTCGGCGGAGCAATGAGCAGTTCTTC.

CDR3 protein: CASSFGGLPEAFF. The CDR3 coding sequence is TGTGCCAGCAGTTTTGGGGGGCTCCCTGAAGCTTTCTTT. The gene calls are TRBV28 and TRBJ1-1; maybe TRBD1 (6 bases). The CDR3 extends over 13 amino acids. Per the germline V gene, CDR1 is MDHEN and CDR2 is SYDVKM. With 3 bases removed from V and 6 bases from J, the gap between germline ends came to 11 bases.

The rearrangement links TRBV5-5 to TRBJ1-5, with D hard to call. The CDR3 contains 15 residues. V lost 2 bases to trimming and J lost 0 bases, with 9 bases between them. Germline V gene data show CDR1 as SGHKS and CDR2 as YYEKEE (reference sequence). The CDR3 coding sequence is TGTGCCAGCAGCTTATACACGGTTAGCAATCAGCCCCAGCATTTT. Translating it yields CASSLYTVSNQPQHF.

The gene calls are TRBV4-1 and TRBJ2-7; tentative D call: TRBD1 (6 bases). Trimming stripped 4 bases from V and 0 bases from J, with 10 bases between. The length of the CDR3 is 14 residues. Germline values: CDR1 MGHRA, CDR2 YSYEKL. The CDR3 region is CASSRQESSYEQYF. CDR3 DNA sequence: TGCGCCAGCAGCCGACAGGAGAGCTCCTACGAGCAGTACTTC.

The rearrangement links TRBV21-1 to TRBJ2-3; the table's TRBD2 call for D was not verified on the DNA. TRBV21-1 is deemed a pseudogene. This CDR3 spans 17 amino acids. The CDR3 DNA sequence: TGTGCCAGCAGCACCTCGACTAGCGGGAGAAGGAGAGATACGCAGTATTTT. This encodes CASSTSTSGRRRDTQYF.